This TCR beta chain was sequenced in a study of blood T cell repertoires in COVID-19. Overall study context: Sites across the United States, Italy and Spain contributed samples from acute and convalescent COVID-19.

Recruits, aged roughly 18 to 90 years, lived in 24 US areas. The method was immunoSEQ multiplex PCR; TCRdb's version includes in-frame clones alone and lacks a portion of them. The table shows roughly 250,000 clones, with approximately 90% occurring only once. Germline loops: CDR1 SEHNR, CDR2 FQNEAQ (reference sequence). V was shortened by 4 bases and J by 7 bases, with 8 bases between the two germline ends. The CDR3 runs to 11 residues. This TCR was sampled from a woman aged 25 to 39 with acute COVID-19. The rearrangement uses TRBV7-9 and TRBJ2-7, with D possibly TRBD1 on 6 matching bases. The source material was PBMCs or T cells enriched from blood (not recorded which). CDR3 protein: CASSYGTEQYF. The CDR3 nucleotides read TGTGCCAGCAGCTACGGGACAGAGCAGTACTTC.